The clone carrying this T cell receptor beta chain was seen ten or more times. No antigen is known for it. This sample was taken from a study of T cell repertoires in cytomegalovirus infection. The wider study: Public signatures in TCR beta pointed to CMV infection and matching HLA type.

Study findings and constraints: Individuals carrying CMV plus the relevant HLA were identified by cumulative frequency of public TCR beta families. HLA-C-restricted CMV-specific TCR beta clonotypes prevailed in the ex vivo response.

One entry per CDR3 protein, called by TCRdb with MiXCR from the reads. The repertoire includes approximately 250,000 distinct CDR3 sequences, around 6.4% of them detected once, and around 6.5% sits in the top ten. The J segment lost 1 base and the V segment lost 4 bases, leaving 5 bases of the junction unmatched. The CDR3 is made up of 15 amino acids. The source is a human donor in good health (CMV status not recorded). Some clones in this sample may be carry-over from other donors' samples. V usage is TRBV12-3 or TRBV12-4 and J usage is TRBJ2-7; 9 positions agree with TRBD1. The material sequenced was PBMCs. CDR3 in amino acids: CASSSAGTGSYEQYF. In DNA, the CDR3 is TGTGCCAGCAGTTCCGCCGGGACAGGGTCCTACGAGCAGTACTTC.